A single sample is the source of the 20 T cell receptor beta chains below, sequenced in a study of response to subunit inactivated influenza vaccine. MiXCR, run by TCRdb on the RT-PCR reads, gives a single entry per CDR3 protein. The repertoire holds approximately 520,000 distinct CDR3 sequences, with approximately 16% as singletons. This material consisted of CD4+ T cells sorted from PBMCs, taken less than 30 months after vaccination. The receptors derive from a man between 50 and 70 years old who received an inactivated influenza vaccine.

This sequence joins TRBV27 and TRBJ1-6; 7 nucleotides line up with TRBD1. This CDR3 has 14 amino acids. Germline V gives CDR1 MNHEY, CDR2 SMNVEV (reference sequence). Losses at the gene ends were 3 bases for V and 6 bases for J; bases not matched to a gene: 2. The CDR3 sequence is CASSLTGSNSPLHF. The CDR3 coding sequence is TGTGCCAGCAGTTTGACAGGGAGTAATTCACCCCTCCACTTT.

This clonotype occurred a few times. CDR3 nucleotides: TGTGCCAGTGGGCCTGGACAGGGTCCTTCATACAATGAGCAGTTCTTC. Translating it yields CASGPGQGPSYNEQFF. The chain has TRBV4-2 and TRBJ2-1, with 8 bases fitting TRBD1. This CDR3 spans 16 amino acids. Germline loops: CDR1 LGHNA, CDR2 YNFKEQ. Trimming removed 9 bases from V and 4 bases from J; junction bases left unmatched: 14.

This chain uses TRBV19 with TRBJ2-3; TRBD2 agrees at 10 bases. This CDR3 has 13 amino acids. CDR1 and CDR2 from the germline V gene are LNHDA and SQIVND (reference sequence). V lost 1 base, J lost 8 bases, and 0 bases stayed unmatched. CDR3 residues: CASSIVAGGTQYF. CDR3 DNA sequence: TGTGCCAGTAGTATAGTAGCGGGAGGTACGCAGTATTTT.

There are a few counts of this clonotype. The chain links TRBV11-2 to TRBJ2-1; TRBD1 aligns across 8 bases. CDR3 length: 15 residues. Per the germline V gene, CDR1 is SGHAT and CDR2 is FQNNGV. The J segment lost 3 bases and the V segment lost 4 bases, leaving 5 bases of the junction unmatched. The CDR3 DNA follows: TGTGCCAGCAGCTACTCCGGGACAGGCTACAATGAGCAGTTCTTC. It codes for CASSYSGTGYNEQFF.

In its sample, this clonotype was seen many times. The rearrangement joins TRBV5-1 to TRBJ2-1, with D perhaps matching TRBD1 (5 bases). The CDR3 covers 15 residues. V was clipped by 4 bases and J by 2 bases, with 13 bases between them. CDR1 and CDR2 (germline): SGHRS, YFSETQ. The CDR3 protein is CASSATGVTYNEQFF. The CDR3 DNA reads TGCGCCAGCAGCGCTACAGGAGTAACCTACAATGAGCAGTTCTTC.

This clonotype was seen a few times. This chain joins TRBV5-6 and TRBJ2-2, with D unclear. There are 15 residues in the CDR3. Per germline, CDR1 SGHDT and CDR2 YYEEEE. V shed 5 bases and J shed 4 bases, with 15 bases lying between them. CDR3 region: CASRTSAARTGELFF. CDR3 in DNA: TGTGCCAGCAGAACCAGCGCAGCCCGCACCGGGGAGCTGTTTTTT.

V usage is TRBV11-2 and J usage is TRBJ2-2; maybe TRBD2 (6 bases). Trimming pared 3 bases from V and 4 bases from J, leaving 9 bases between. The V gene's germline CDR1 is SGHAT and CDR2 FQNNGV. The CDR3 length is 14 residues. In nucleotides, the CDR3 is TGTGCCAGCAGCTTGGAGGGAGTCACCGGGGAGCTGTTTTTT. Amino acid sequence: CASSLEGVTGELFF.

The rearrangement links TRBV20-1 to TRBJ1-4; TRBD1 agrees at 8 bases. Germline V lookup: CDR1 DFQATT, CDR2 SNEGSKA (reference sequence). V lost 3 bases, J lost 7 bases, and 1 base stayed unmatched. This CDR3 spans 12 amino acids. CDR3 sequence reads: CSASTGGEKLFF. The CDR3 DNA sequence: TGCAGTGCTAGTACAGGGGGTGAAAAACTGTTTTTT.

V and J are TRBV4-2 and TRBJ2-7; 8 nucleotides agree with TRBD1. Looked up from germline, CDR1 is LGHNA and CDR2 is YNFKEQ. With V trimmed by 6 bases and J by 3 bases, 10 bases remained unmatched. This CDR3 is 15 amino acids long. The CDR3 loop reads CASSLFGQGFYEQYF. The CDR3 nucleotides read TGTGCCAGCAGTCTCTTTGGACAGGGCTTCTACGAGCAGTACTTC.

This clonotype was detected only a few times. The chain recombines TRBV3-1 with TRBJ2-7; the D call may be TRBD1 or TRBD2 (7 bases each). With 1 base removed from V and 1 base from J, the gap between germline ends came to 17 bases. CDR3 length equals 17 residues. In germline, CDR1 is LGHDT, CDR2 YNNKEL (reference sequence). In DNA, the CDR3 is TGTGCCAGCAGCCAAGGATACACAGGGGAGGGATCCTACGAGCAGTACTTC. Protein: CASSQGYTGEGSYEQYF.

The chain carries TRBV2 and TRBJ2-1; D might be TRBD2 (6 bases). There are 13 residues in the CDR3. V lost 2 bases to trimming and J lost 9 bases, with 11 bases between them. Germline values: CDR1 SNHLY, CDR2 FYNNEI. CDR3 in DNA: TGTGCCAGCAGTGAAACGGGGGATGCTGAGCAGTTCTTC. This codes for CASSETGDAEQFF.

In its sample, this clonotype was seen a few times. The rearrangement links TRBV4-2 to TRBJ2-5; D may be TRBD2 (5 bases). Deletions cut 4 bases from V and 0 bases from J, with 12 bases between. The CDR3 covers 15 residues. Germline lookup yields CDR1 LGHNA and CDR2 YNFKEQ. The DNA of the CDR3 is TGTGCCAGCAGCCTGTCCGACGGGAACCAAGAGACCCAGTACTTC. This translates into CASSLSDGNQETQYF.

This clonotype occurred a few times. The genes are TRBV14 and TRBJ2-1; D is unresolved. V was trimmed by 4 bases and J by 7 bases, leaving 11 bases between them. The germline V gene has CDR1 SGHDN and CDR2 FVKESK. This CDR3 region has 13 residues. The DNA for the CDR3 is TGTGCCAGCAGCCCGACCCGGTGGAATGAGCAGTTCTTC. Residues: CASSPTRWNEQFF.

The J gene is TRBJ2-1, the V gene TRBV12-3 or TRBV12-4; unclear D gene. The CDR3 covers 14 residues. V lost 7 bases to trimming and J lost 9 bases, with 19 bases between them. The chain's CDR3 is CASMLVMARGEQFF. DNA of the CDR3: TGTGCCAGCATGTTGGTTATGGCGCGCGGTGAGCAGTTCTTC.

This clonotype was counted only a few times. For the CDR3, the DNA is TGCAGCGTCCGGGACAGTGATCGTTACGAGCAGTACTTC. Translation: CSVRDSDRYEQYF. V and J are TRBV29-1 and TRBJ2-7, with 7 positions matching TRBD1. CDR1 and CDR2 (germline): SQVTM, ANQGSEA. There are 13 residues in the CDR3. Losses at the gene ends were 6 bases for V and 4 bases for J; bases not matched to a gene: 9.

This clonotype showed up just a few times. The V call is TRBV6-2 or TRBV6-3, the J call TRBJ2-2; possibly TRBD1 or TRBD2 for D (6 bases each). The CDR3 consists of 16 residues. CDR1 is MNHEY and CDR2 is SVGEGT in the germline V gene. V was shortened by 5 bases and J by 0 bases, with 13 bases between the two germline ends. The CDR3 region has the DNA TGTGCCAGCAGTCGGGGGCGGTTGGCGAACACCGGGGAGCTGTTTTTT. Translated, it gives CASSRGRLANTGELFF.

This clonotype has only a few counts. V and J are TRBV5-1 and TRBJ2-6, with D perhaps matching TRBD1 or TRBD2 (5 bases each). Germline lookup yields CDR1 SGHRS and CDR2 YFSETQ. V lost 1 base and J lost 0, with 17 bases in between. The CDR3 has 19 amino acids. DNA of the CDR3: TGCGCCAGCAGCTTGAAAGGGACCGGAACCTTCTCTGGGGCCAACGTCCTGACTTTC. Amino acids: CASSLKGTGTFSGANVLTF.

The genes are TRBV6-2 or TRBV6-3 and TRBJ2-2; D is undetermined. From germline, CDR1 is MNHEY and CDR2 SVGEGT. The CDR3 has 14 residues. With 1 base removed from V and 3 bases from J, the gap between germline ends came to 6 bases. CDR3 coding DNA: TGTGCCAGCAGTTACTACAGATACACCGGGGAGCTGTTTTTT. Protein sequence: CASSYYRYTGELFF.

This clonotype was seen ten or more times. The CDR3 nucleotides read TGTGCCAGCAGTTACTTGGGGGCTAGCGGGGGGGCCGGAGCCAAAAACATTCAGTACTTC. Its protein product is CASSYLGASGGAGAKNIQYF. V gene TRBV6-5 combines with J gene TRBJ2-4; 12 bases are a match to TRBD2. The CDR3 loop spans 20 amino acids. Germline CDR1 reads MNHEY; CDR2 reads SVGAGI. V lost 1 base, J lost 0 bases, and 10 bases stayed unmatched.

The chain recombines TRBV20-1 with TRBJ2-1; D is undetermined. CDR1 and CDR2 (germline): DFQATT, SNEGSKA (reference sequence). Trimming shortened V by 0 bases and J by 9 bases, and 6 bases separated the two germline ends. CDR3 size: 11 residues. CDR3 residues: CSARDQTEQFF. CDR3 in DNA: TGCAGTGCTAGAGATCAGACTGAGCAGTTCTTC.